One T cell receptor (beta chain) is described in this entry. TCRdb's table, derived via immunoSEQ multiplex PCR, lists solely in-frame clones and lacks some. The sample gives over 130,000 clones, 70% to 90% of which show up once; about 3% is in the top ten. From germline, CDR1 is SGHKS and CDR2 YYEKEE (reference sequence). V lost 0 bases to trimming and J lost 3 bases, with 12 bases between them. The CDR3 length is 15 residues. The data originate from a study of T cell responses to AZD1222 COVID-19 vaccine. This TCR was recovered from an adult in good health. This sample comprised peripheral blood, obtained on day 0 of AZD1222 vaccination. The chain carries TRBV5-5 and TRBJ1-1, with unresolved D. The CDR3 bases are TGTGCCAGCAGCTTGGTAGGATTGGGTGACACTGAAGCTTTCTTT. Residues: CASSLVGLGDTEAFF.